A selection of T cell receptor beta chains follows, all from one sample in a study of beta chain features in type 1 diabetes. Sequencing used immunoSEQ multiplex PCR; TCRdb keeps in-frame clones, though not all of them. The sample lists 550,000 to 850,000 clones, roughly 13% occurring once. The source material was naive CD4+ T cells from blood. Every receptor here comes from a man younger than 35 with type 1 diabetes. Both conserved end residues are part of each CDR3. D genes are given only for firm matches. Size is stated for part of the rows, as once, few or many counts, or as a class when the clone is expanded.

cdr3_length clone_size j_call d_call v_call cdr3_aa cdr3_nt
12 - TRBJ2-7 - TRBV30 CAWSRLSYEQYF TGTGCCTGGAGCCGACTCAGCTACGAGCAGTACTTC
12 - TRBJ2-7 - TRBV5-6 CASSRTSYEQYF TGTGCCAGCAGCCGTACCTCCTACGAGCAGTACTTC
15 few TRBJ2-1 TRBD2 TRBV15 CATSTRAGSYNEQFF TGTGCCACCAGCACCCGAGCGGGGTCATACAATGAGCAGTTCTTC
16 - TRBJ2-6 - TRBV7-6 CASSLVGSSGANVLTF TGTGCCAGCAGCTTAGTAGGCAGCTCTGGGGCCAACGTCCTGACTTTC
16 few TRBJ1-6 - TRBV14 CASSQIGGFSESPLHF TGTGCCAGCAGCCAAATTGGGGGATTTTCAGAATCACCCCTCCACTTT
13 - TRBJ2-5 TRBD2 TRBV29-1 CSVLAGTQETQYF TGCAGCGTGCTAGCGGGGACCCAAGAGACCCAGTACTTC
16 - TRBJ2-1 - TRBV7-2 CASKNPGGSGENEQFF TGTGCCAGCAAGAACCCTGGGGGGAGCGGCGAAAATGAGCAGTTCTTC
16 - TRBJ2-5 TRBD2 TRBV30 CAWRPPGTSGGETQYF TGTGCCTGGAGACCCCCCGGGACTAGCGGGGGAGAGACCCAGTACTTC
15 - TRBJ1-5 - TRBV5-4 CASSLGPSIGQPQHF TGTGCCAGCAGCTTGGGACCCTCAATCGGTCAGCCCCAGCATTTT
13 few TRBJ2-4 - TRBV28 CASSSPRSIIQYF TGTGCCAGCAGTTCCCCCCGGTCGATAATTCAGTACTTC
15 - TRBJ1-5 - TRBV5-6 CASSPSLGGDQPQHF TGTGCCAGCAGCCCCTCACTCGGTGGGGATCAGCCCCAGCATTTT
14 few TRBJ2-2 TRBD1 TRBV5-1 CASSMGQVTGELFF TGCGCCAGCAGCATGGGACAGGTCACCGGGGAGCTGTTTTTT
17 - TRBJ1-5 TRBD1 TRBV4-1 CASSQESGQNSNQPQHF TGCGCCAGCAGCCAAGAATCGGGACAGAATAGCAATCAGCCCCAGCATTTT
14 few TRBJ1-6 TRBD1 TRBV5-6 CASSWDRGNSPLHF TGTGCCAGCAGCTGGGACAGGGGTAATTCACCCCTCCACTTT
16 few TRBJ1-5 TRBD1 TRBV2 CASSDLGQALNQPQHF TGTGCCAGCAGTGATCTTGGACAGGCTCTCAATCAGCCCCAGCATTTT
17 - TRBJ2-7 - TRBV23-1 CASSQPVGSPLSYEQYF TGCGCCAGCAGTCAACCGGTGGGGTCGCCCCTTTCCTACGAGCAGTACTTC
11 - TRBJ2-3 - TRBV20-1 CSAPFRDTQYF TGCAGTGCACCGTTCCGGGATACGCAGTATTTT
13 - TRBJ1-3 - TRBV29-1 CSVGHHSGNTIYF TGCAGCGTTGGACACCACTCTGGAAACACCATATATTTT
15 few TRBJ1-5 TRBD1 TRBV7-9 CASSPPGTEDQPQHF TGTGCCAGCAGCCCCCCTGGGACAGAGGATCAGCCCCAGCATTTT
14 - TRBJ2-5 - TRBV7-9 CASSLRQTQETQYF TGTGCCAGCAGCTTACGACAGACCCAAGAGACCCAGTACTTC
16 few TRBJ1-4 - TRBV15 CATSSPGPTLNEKLFF TGTGCCACCAGCAGTCCGGGTCCAACCCTTAATGAAAAACTGTTTTTT
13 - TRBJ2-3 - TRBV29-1 CSVGAGRTDTQYF TGCAGCGTTGGCGCAGGTCGCACAGATACGCAGTATTTT
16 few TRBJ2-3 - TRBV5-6 CASSLVDIPSTDTQYF TGTGCCAGCAGCTTGGTGGACATACCTAGCACAGATACGCAGTATTTT
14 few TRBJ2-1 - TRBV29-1 CSVERPGALNEQFF TGCAGCGTTGAACGGCCGGGGGCTTTGAATGAGCAGTTCTTC
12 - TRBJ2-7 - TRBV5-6 CASSWASYEQYF TGTGCCAGCAGCTGGGCCTCCTACGAGCAGTACTTC
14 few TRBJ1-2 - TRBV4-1 CASSQDFDTYGYTF TGCGCCAGCAGCCAAGATTTCGACACCTATGGCTACACCTTC
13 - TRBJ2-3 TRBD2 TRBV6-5 CASRAHSGSTQYF TGTGCCAGCAGAGCCCATAGCGGGTCCACGCAGTATTTT
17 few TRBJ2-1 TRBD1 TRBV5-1 CASSLAGGTGPWDEQFF TGCGCCAGCAGCTTGGCCGGTGGGACAGGGCCCTGGGATGAGCAGTTCTTC
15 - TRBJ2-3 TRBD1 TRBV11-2 CASSLDRGSTDTQYF TGTGCCAGCAGCTTAGACAGGGGGAGCACAGATACGCAGTATTTT
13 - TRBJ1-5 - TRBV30 CAWEPGDGQPQHF TGTGCCTGGGAGCCAGGGGACGGACAGCCCCAGCATTTT
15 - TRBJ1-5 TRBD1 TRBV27 CASSPLEGAYQPQHF TGTGCCAGCAGTCCCCTCGAGGGGGCCTATCAGCCCCAGCATTTT
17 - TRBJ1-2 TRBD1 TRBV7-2 CASSTGTGVLGNYGYTF TGTGCCAGCAGCACTGGGACAGGGGTGCTGGGTAACTATGGCTACACCTTC
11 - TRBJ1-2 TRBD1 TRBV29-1 CSVGQGYGYTF TGCAGCGTTGGACAGGGTTATGGCTACACCTTC
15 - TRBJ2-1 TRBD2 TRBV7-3 CASSLSGSSYNEQFF TGTGCCAGCAGCTTAAGCGGGAGCTCCTACAATGAGCAGTTCTTC
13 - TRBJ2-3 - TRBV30 CAWSTGLTDTQYF TGTGCCTGGAGTACCGGACTCACAGATACGCAGTATTTT
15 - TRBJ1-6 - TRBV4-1 CASSQGPGDNSPLHF TGCGCCAGCAGCCAAGGGCCCGGAGATAATTCACCCCTCCACTTT
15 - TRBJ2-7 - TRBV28 CASSLSRDIAYEQYF TGTGCCAGCAGTTTAAGCCGGGACATCGCCTACGAGCAGTACTTC